This T cell receptor (beta chain) is drawn from a study of OX40 agonist ivuxolimab in advanced cancers. Profiled with immunoSEQ multiplex PCR; TCRdb holds only in-frame clones, not every one. The sample contains 99,000 or so clones, roughly nine tenths of which appear only once. The germline V gene has CDR1 SGHRS and CDR2 YFSETQ. V was trimmed by 0 bases and J by 5 bases, leaving 26 bases between them. The CDR3 sequence is 19 residues long. Sequenced material: CD4+ or CD8+ T cells sorted from blood, taken in a trial of the OX40 agonist ivuxolimab. The clonotype was recovered from an adult with an advanced solid tumor such as melanoma, head and neck, liver or kidney cancer. The genes are TRBV5-1 and TRBJ2-5, with D maybe TRBD1 (5 bases). As DNA, the CDR3 is TGCGCCAGCAGCTTGGGACGACCCAGGATCAACACAAACAGGGAGACCCAGTACTTC. Translation gives CASSLGRPRINTNRETQYF.